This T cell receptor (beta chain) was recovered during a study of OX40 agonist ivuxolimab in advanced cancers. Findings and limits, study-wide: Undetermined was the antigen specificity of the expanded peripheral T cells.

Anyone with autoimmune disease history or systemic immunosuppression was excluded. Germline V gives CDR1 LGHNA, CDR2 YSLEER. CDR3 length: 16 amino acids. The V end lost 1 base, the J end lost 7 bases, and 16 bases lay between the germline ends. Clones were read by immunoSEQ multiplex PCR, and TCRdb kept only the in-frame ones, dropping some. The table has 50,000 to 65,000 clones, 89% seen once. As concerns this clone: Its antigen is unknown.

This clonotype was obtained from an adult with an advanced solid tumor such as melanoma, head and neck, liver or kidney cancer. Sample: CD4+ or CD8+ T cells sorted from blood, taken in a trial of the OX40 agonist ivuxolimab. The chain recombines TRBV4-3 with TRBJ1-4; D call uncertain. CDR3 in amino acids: CASSQVPGEGSEKLFF. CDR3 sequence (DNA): TGCGCCAGCAGCCAAGTACCCGGGGAGGGCTCTGAAAAACTGTTTTTT.